Shown below are 25 T cell receptor beta chains from a single sample sequenced in a study of CD8 T cells in Susac syndrome. After extraction with the RNeasy kit, roughly 0.45 to 1 ug of the RNA was reverse transcribed using random hexamers. In TCRdb, the immunoSEQ multiplex PCR reads were re-called with MiXCR into one record per CDR3 protein. The data hold about 240,000 distinct CDR3 sequences, with 96% observed a single time. Sequencing input: CD4+ T cells from PBMCs. The receptor source for this set is a human donor with Susac syndrome.

The V gene is TRBV7-3, the J gene TRBJ1-1, with D unresolved. Trimming cost V 5 bases and J 4 bases, with 20 bases left between them. The V gene's germline CDR1 is SGHTA and CDR2 FQGTGA. The CDR3 totals 16 residues. CDR3 nucleotides: TGTGCCAGCAGCCCGTCCACAGATGGTTACAGCACTGAAGCTTTCTTT. Its translation is CASSPSTDGYSTEAFF.

The V call is TRBV6-6, the J call TRBJ2-1; TRBD2 aligns across 8 bases. The ends lost 7 bases at V and 8 bases at J; junction bases unmatched: 1. CDR1 is MNHNY, CDR2 SVGAGI, per germline (reference sequence). This CDR3 comprises 11 residues. CDR3 amino acids: CASTGGHEQFF. As DNA, the CDR3 is TGTGCCAGCACGGGGGGGCATGAGCAGTTCTTC.

The chain joins TRBV2 to TRBJ1-5, with D perhaps TRBD1 (6 bases). Trimming pared 7 bases from V and 3 bases from J, leaving 13 bases between. The CDR3 has 14 residues. Per the germline V gene, CDR1 is SNHLY and CDR2 is FYNNEI. CDR3 in amino acids: CASTRRGLNQPQHF. In nucleotides, the CDR3 is TGTGCCAGCACGCGCCGGGGGCTCAATCAGCCCCAGCATTTT.

This sequence joins TRBV29-1 and TRBJ2-2; D ambiguous. V dropped 7 bases and J dropped 6 bases, with 15 bases sitting between them. The CDR3 totals 13 residues. The germline gives CDR1 SQVTM, CDR2 ANQGSEA. As DNA, the CDR3 is TGCAGCGCAGACCCCGGCGGCGCCGGGGAGCTGTTTTTT. Translated, it gives CSADPGGAGELFF.

V is TRBV3-1 and J is TRBJ1-4; D unclear. The V end was cut by 4 bases, the J end by 0 bases, with 9 bases between. The length of the CDR3 is 15 residues. Germline V gene sequence: CDR1 LGHDT, CDR2 YNNKEL (reference sequence). CDR3 amino acids: CASSPRRATNEKLFF. CDR3 bases: TGTGCCAGCAGCCCCCGGAGAGCAACTAATGAAAAACTGTTTTTT.

The rearrangement uses TRBV3-1 and TRBJ2-7, with 7 bases fitting TRBD2. The CDR3 extends over 14 amino acids. V lost 2 bases to trimming and J lost 3 bases; unmatched junction nucleotides: 4. Germline V gene data show CDR1 as LGHDT and CDR2 as YNNKEL (reference sequence). The DNA for the CDR3 is TGTGCCAGCAGCCAAACGGGAGGTGGCTACGAGCAGTACTTC. Translating gives CASSQTGGGYEQYF.

J is TRBJ2-1 and V is TRBV11-3, with TRBD1 as a possible D gene (6 bases). The V gene's germline CDR1 is SGHNT and CDR2 YENEEA. The CDR3 sequence is 14 residues long. Deletions cut 6 bases from V and 1 base from J, with 10 bases between. The CDR3 loop reads CASSHTGSYNEQFF. The CDR3 nucleotides are TGTGCCAGCAGTCACACAGGGTCCTACAATGAGCAGTTCTTC.

This chain connects TRBV20-1 to TRBJ2-3; 7 bases fit TRBD2. In germline, CDR1 is DFQATT, CDR2 SNEGSKA (reference sequence). The V and J ends lost 6 bases and 4 bases, in that order; junction bases with no gene match: 13. CDR3 length: 15 amino acids. The CDR3 here is CSAPDRRGNADTQYF. CDR3 nucleotide sequence: TGCAGTGCGCCGGATAGGCGGGGGAATGCAGATACGCAGTATTTT.

The chain uses TRBV20-1 and TRBJ2-7; 7 bases are shared with TRBD2. Germline CDR1 reads DFQATT; CDR2 reads SNEGSKA (reference sequence). The junction had 12 bases not matched to a gene; V was cut back by 8 bases and J by 5 bases. The CDR3 is made up of 13 amino acids. CDR3 protein: CSSWGGPGDEQYF. Written as DNA, the CDR3 is TGCAGTTCCTGGGGGGGACCTGGGGACGAGCAGTACTTC.

This chain connects TRBV7-2 to TRBJ1-4; D not certain. CDR1 is SGHTA and CDR2 is FQGNSA in the germline V gene. The CDR3 covers 14 residues. V lost 1 base and J lost 3, with 6 bases in between. The CDR3 region is CASSLEAANEKLFF. The CDR3 DNA reads as TGTGCCAGCAGCTTAGAGGCCGCTAATGAAAAACTGTTTTTT.

J is TRBJ2-3 and V is TRBV29-1; D unresolved. Germline loops: CDR1 SQVTM, CDR2 ANQGSEA. CDR3 length: 14 amino acids. Between the trimmed V and J ends, which lost 3 bases and 1 base, there was a span of 11 bases. CDR3 sequence reads: CSVDWADRTDTQYF. Written as DNA, the CDR3 is TGCAGCGTTGACTGGGCGGATCGCACAGATACGCAGTATTTT.

The chain combines TRBV30 with TRBJ2-6; TRBD2 might be the D (6 bases). The CDR3 spans 15 residues. The germline V gene has CDR1 GTSNPN and CDR2 SVGIG (reference sequence). V gave up 2 bases and J gave up 2 bases, with 10 bases separating them. The DNA of the CDR3 is TGTGCCTGGAGTACAGGAGGGCCTGGGGCCAACGTCCTGACTTTC. This translates into CAWSTGGPGANVLTF.

This chain connects TRBV7-8 to TRBJ2-5; TRBD2 matches 11 bases. The CDR3 covers 17 residues. V shed 5 bases and J 5 bases; nucleotides not matched to a gene: 13. CDR1 and CDR2 (germline): SGHVS, FQNEAQ. The CDR3 DNA sequence: TGTGCCAGCAGCCTTAGCGGGAGGGCCTCCTTCGGGGAGACCCAGTACTTC. Translation: CASSLSGRASFGETQYF.

This CDR3 reads CATSRTPMGTGTDTQYF. CDR3 in DNA: TGTGCCACCAGCAGGACCCCCATGGGGACAGGCACAGATACGCAGTATTTT. The V gene is TRBV15, the J gene TRBJ2-3, with 7 bases aligning to TRBD1. The CDR3 sequence is 17 residues long. Trimming removed 3 bases from V and 1 base from J; junction bases left unmatched: 10. Germline V lookup: CDR1 LNHNV, CDR2 YYDKDF (reference sequence).

This clonotype was found once. The V gene is TRBV25-1, the J gene TRBJ2-7, with D uncertain. V lost 4 bases and J 3 bases, leaving 10 bases between the germline ends. The germline V gene encodes CDR1 MGHDK and CDR2 SYGVNS. The CDR3 is 13 residues long. The CDR3 DNA reads as TGTGCCAGCAGTGGTTTAGATTTCTACGAGCAGTACTTC. Translation gives CASSGLDFYEQYF.

The chain links TRBV24-1 to TRBJ2-7, with D tentatively TRBD1 (5 bases). Germline V gives CDR1 KGHDR, CDR2 SFDVKD. V lost 3 bases and J 0 bases, leaving 17 bases between the germline ends. The CDR3 loop spans 17 amino acids. This chain's CDR3 is CATSDGKDTLTSYEQYF. In DNA, the CDR3 is TGTGCCACCAGTGATGGAAAGGACACCCTAACCTCCTACGAGCAGTACTTC.

J is TRBJ2-1 and V is TRBV30; 9 nucleotides align to TRBD2. V trimming: 4 bases; J trimming: 4 bases; junction bases outside the gene matches: 5. CDR1 and CDR2 from the germline V gene are GTSNPN and SVGIG (reference sequence). There are 14 residues in the CDR3. DNA for the CDR3: TGTGCCTGGACGGCGGGAGGGCCTTACAATGAGCAGTTCTTC. Amino acid sequence: CAWTAGGPYNEQFF.

The V and J genes are TRBV11-2 and TRBJ1-2; 10 nucleotides match TRBD1. The CDR3 extends over 15 amino acids. Unmatched junction bases numbered 7, after V lost 5 bases and J lost 4 bases. Per germline, CDR1 SGHAT and CDR2 FQNNGV. The CDR3 loop reads CASSHRDRGPYGYTF. CDR3 DNA sequence: TGTGCCAGCAGCCATCGGGACAGGGGACCCTATGGCTACACCTTC.

The genes are TRBV11-2 and TRBJ2-4; D is undetermined. The germline gives CDR1 SGHAT, CDR2 FQNNGV. The length of the CDR3 is 12 residues. Between the trimmed V and J ends, which lost 1 base and 10 bases, there was a span of 8 bases. DNA of the CDR3: TGTGCCAGCAGCTTAGCCACGAGGATTCAGTACTTC. As protein: CASSLATRIQYF.

This chain joins TRBV27 and TRBJ2-7; either TRBD1 or TRBD2 may supply D (5 bases each). V lost 7 bases and J 1 base, leaving 14 bases between the germline ends. The CDR3 has 14 residues. From germline, CDR1 is MNHEY and CDR2 SMNVEV (reference sequence). The CDR3, as DNA: TGTGCCAGCACCGCCCATGGGGGTTCCTACGAGCAGTACTTC. Amino acids: CASTAHGGSYEQYF.

This sequence joins TRBV7-9 and TRBJ2-7; 7 nucleotides agree with TRBD2. The germline CDR1 and CDR2 sequences are SEHNR and FQNEAQ (reference sequence). The CDR3 is 18 residues long. The J segment lost 0 bases and the V segment lost 1 base, leaving 12 bases of the junction unmatched. The CDR3 loop is CASSLGGGWREPSYEQYF. Written as DNA, the CDR3 is TGTGCCAGCAGCTTAGGGGGGGGATGGAGGGAGCCCTCCTACGAGCAGTACTTC.

The rearrangement joins TRBV7-2 to TRBJ2-5; D gene ambiguous. The CDR3 is 13 residues long. Germline V gene data show CDR1 as SGHTA and CDR2 as FQGNSA. V dropped 4 bases and J dropped 2 bases, with 8 bases sitting between them. The CDR3 loop reads CASSSRTQETQYF. The DNA for the CDR3 is TGTGCCAGCAGCTCCAGGACGCAAGAGACCCAGTACTTC.

The chain carries TRBV24-1 and TRBJ2-1; 12 bases agree with TRBD2. Germline CDR1 is KGHDR and CDR2 is SFDVKD. With V trimmed by 4 bases and J by 7 bases, 7 bases remained unmatched. The CDR3 spans 16 residues. The CDR3 protein is CATSDRSTSGGNEQFF. The CDR3 nucleotides are TGTGCCACCAGTGACCGATCGACTAGCGGGGGAAATGAGCAGTTCTTC.

CDR3 loop: CATRGGGTATIQYF. The CDR3 bases are TGTGCCACCAGGGGGGGAGGGACTGCCACAATTCAGTACTTC. The chain couples TRBV12-3 or TRBV12-4 to TRBJ2-4; D might be TRBD1 or TRBD2, each matching 7 bases. Trimming cost V 10 bases and J 10 bases, with 23 bases left between them. CDR3 length equals 14 residues.

This sequence joins TRBV20-1 and TRBJ2-7; 8 nucleotides match TRBD2. Per the germline V gene, CDR1 is DFQATT and CDR2 is SNEGSKA (reference sequence). Unmatched junction bases numbered 10, after V lost 6 bases and J lost 3 bases. The length of the CDR3 is 14 residues. This CDR3 reads CSAKKAGVIYEQYF. The CDR3 bases are TGCAGTGCAAAAAAAGCGGGAGTCATCTACGAGCAGTACTTC.